This is a list of T cell receptor beta chains from one sample in a study of cytomegalovirus exposure and HLA in healthy donors. Sequencing was performed with immunoSEQ multiplex PCR; in TCRdb, only in-frame clones are kept and a portion is missing. The sample has under 200,000 clones; 60% to 80% are singletons. The sample taken for sequencing was PBMCs. These receptors were collected from a female donor in good health and CMV-seronegative. Each CDR3 is given with its conserved first and last residue. D genes are given only for firm matches.

len	d_gene	v_gene	j_gene	CDR3aa	CDR3nt
14	.	TRBV2	TRBJ1-4	CASKGPGSGKKLFF	TGTGCCTCCAAGGGGCCCGGGTCAGGTAAAAAACTGTTTTTT
13	.	TRBV18	TRBJ1-2	CASSPSDSRGYTF	TGTGCCAGCTCACCAAGTGACAGCAGGGGCTACACCTTC
14	TRBD1	TRBV28	TRBJ1-1	CASSLTGGNTEAFF	TGTGCCAGCAGTTTGACAGGGGGGAACACTGAAGCTTTCTTT
18	TRBD1	TRBV4-3	TRBJ2-7	CASSQSRDRGLLGYEQYF	TGCGCCAGCAGCCAAAGCCGGGACAGGGGTCTCCTGGGGTACGAGCAGTACTTC
12	.	TRBV7-2	TRBJ2-7	CASSFATSREYF	TGTGCCAGCAGCTTCGCGACTAGTCGCGAGTACTTC
17	TRBD2	TRBV11-2	TRBJ2-1	CASSFPLTSGIYNEQFF	TGTGCCAGCAGCTTTCCATTGACTAGCGGGATCTACAATGAGCAGTTCTTC
15	.	TRBV7-3	TRBJ1-1	CASSLTFGGNTEAFF	TGTGCCAGCAGCTTAACGTTCGGGGGAAACACTGAAGCTTTCTTT
14	TRBD2	TRBV6-4	TRBJ2-2	CASSAGGIAGELFF	TGTGCCAGCAGTGCCGGGGGGATAGCCGGGGAGCTGTTTTTT
13	.	TRBV28	TRBJ1-1	CASSYEGDTEAFF	TGTGCCAGCAGCTATGAGGGGGACACTGAAGCTTTCTTT
15	TRBD1	TRBV7-2	TRBJ2-7	CASSFPRTGGNEQYF	TGTGCCAGCAGCTTTCCCCGGACAGGGGGGAACGAGCAGTACTTC